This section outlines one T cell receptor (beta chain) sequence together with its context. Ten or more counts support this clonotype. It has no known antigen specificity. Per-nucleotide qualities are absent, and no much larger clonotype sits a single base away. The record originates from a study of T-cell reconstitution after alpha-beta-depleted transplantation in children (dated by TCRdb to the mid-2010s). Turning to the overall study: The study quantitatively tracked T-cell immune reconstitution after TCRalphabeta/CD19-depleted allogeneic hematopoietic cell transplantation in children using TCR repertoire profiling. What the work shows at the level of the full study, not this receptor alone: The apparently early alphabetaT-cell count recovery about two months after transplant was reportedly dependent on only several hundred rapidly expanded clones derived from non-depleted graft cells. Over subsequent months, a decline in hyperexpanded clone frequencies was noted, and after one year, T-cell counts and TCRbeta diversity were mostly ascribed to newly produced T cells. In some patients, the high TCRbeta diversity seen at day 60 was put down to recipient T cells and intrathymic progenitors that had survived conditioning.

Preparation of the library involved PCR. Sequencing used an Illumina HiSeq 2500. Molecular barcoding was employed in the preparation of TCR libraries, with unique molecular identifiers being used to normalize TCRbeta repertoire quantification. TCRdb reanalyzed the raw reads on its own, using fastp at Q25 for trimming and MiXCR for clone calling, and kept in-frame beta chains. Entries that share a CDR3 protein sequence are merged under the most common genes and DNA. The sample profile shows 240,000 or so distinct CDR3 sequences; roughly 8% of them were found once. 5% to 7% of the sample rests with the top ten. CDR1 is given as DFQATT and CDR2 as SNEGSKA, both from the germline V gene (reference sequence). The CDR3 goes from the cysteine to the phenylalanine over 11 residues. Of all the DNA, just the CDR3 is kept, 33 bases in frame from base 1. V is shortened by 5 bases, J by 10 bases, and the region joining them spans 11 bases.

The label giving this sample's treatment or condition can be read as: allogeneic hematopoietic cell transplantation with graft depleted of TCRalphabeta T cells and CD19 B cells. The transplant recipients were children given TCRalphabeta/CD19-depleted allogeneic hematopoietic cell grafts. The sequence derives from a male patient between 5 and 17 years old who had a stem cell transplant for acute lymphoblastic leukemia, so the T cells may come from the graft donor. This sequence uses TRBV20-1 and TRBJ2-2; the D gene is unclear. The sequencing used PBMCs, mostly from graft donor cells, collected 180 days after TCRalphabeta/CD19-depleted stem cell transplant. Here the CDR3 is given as CSAARREELFF. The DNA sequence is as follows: TGCAGTGCTGCACGAAGAGAGGAGCTGTTTTTT.